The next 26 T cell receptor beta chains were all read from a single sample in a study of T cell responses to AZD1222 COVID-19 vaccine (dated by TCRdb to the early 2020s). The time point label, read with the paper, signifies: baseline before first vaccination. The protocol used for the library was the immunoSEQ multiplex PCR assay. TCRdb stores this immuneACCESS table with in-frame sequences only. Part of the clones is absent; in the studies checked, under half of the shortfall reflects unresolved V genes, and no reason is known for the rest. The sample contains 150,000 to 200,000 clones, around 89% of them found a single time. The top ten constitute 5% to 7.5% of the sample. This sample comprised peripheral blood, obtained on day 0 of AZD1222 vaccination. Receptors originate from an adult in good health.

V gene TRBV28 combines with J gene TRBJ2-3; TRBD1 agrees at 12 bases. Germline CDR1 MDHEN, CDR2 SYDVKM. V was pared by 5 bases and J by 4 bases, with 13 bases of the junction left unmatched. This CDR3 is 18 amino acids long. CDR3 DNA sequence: TGTGCCAGCAGTCGACCTCCGGGACAGGGGGCGAGGGCAGATACGCAGTATTTT. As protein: CASSRPPGQGARADTQYF.

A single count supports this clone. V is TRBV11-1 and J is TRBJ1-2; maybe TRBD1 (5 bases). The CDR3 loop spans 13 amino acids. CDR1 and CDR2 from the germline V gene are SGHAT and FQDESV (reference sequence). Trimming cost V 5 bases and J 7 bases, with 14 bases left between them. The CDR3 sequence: CASSPLKGSGYTF. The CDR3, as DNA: TGTGCCAGCAGCCCTTTGAAGGGGTCTGGCTACACCTTC. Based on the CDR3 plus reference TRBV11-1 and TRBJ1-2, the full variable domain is EAEVAQSPRYKITEKSQAVAFWCDPISGHATLYWYRQILGQGPELLVQFQDESVVDDSQLPKDRFSAERLKGVDSTLKIQPAELGDSAMYLCASSPLKGSGYTFGSGTRLTVV.

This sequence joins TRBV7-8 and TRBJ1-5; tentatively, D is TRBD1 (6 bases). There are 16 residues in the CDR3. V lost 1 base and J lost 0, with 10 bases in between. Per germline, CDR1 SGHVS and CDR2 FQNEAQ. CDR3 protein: CASSLDGTNSNQPQHF. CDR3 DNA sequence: TGTGCCAGCAGCTTAGACGGGACAAATAGCAATCAGCCCCAGCATTTT.

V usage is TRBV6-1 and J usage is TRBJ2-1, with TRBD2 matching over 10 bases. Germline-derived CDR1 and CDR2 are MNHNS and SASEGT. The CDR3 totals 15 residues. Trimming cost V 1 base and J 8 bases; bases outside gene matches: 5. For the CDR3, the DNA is TGTGCCAGCAGTGAAGAGGCTAGCGGGAGTCATGAGCAGTTCTTC. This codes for CASSEEASGSHEQFF.

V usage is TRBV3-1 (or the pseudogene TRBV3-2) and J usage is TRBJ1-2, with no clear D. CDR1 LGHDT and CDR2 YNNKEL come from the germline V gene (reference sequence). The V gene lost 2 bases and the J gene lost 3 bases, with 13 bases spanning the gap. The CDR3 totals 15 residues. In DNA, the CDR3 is TGTGCCAGCAGCCAAAAAACGGGAGGTCACTATGGCTACACCTTC. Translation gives CASSQKTGGHYGYTF.

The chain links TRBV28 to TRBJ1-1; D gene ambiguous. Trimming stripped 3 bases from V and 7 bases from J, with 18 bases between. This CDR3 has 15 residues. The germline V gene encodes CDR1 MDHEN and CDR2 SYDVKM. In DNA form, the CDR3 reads TGTGCCAGCAGTTTTAGTAGGCCCCAATCAGGTGAAGCTTTCTTT. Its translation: CASSFSRPQSGEAFF.

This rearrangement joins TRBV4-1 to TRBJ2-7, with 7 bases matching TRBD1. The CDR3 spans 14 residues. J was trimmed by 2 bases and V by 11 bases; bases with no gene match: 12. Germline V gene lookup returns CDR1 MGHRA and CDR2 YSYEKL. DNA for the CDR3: TGCGCCGGCTACCCCAGGGGGAGCCCCTACGAGCAGTACTTC. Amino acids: CAGYPRGSPYEQYF.

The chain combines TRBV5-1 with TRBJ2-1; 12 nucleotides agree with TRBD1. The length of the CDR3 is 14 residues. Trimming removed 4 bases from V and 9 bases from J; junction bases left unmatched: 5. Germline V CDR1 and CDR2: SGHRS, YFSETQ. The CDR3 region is CASSRDRGRAEQFF. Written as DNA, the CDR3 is TGCGCCAGCAGCCGGGACAGGGGGCGCGCTGAGCAGTTCTTC.

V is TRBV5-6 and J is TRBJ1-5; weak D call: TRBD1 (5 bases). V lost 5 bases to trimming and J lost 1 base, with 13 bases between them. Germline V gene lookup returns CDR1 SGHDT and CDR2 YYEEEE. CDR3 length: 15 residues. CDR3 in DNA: TGTGCCAGCAGTAGTGCAGGGTTAAGCAATCAGCCCCAGCATTTT. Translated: CASSSAGLSNQPQHF.

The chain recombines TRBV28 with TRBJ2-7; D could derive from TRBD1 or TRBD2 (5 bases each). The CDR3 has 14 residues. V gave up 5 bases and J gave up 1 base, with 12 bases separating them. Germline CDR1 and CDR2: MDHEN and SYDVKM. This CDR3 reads CASSLTGQSYEQYF. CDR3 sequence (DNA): TGTGCCAGCAGTCTCACGGGGCAGTCCTACGAGCAGTACTTC. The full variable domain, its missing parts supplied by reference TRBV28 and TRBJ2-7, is DVKVTQSSRYLVKRTGEKVFLECVQDMDHENMFWYRQDPGLGLRLIYFSYDVKMKEKGDIPEGYSVSREKKERFSLILESASTNQTSMYLCASSLTGQSYEQYFGPGTRLTVT.

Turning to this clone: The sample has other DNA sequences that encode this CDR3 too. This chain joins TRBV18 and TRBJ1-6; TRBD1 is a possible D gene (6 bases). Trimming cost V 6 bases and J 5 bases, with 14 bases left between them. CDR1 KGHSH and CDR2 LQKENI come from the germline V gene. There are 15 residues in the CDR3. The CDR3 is CASSPAGTNNSPLHF. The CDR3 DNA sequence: TGTGCCAGCTCCCCCGCCGGGACAAATAATTCACCCCTCCACTTT.

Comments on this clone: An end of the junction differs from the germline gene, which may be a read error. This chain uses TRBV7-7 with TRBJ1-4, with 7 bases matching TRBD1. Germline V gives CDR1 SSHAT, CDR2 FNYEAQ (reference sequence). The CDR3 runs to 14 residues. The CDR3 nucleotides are TGTGCTAGCAGCACTCGACAGGGTGATGAAAAACTGTTTTTT. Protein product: CASSTRQGDEKLFF.

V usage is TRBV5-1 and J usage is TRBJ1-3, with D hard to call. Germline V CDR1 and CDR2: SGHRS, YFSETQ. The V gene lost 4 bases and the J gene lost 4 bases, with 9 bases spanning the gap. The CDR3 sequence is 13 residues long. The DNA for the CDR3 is TGCGCCAGCAGCCCTACAGAAGGAAACACCATATATTTT. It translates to CASSPTEGNTIYF.

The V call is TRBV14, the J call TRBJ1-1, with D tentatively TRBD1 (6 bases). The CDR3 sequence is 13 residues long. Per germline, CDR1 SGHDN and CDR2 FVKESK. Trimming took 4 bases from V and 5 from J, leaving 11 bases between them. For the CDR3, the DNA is TGTGCCAGCAGCCTACAGGGATGGACTGAAGCTTTCTTT. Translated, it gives CASSLQGWTEAFF.

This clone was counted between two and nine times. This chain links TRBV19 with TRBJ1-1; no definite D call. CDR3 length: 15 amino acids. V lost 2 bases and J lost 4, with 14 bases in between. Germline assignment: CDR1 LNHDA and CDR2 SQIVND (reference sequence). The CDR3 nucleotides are TGTGCCAGTAGTATACCTCGACTAGGCGGCACTGAAGCTTTCTTT. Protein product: CASSIPRLGGTEAFF.

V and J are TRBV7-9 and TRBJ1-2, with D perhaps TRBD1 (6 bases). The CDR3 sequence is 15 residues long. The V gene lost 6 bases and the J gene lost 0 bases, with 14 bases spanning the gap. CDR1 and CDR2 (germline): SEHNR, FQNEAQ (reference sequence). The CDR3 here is CASRQTGQANYGYTF. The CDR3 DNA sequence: TGTGCCAGCAGACAGACAGGCCAAGCTAACTATGGCTACACCTTC.

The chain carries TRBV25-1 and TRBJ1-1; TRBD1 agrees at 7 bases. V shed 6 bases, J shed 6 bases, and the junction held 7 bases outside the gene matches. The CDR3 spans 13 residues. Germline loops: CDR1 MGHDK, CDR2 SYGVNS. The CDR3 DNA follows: TGTGCCAGCAGACGACAGGGAGGGGCTGAAGCTTTCTTT. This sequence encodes CASRRQGGAEAFF.

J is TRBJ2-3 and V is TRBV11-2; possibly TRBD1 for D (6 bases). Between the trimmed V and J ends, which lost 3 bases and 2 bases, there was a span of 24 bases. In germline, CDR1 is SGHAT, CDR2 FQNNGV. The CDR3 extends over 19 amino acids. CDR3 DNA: TGTGCCAGCAGCTTTGAATCCCCAACAGGGAACCGATACACAGATACGCAGTATTTT. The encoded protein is CASSFESPTGNRYTDTQYF. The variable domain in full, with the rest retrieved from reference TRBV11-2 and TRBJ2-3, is EAGVAQSPRYKIIEKRQSVAFWCNPISGHATLYWYQQILGQGPKLLIQFQNNGVVDDSQLPKDRFSAERLKGVDSTLKIQPAKLEDSAVYLCASSFESPTGNRYTDTQYFGPGTRLTVL.

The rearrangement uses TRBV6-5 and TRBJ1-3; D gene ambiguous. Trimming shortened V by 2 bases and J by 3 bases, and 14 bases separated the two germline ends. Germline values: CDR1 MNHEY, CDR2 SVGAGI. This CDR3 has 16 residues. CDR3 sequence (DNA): TGTGCCAGCAGTTACCAACAGACAACATTTGGAAACACCATATATTTT. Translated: CASSYQQTTFGNTIYF.

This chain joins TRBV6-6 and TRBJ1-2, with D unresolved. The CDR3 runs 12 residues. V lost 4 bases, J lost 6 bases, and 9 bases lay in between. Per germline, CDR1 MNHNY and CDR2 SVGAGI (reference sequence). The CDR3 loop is CASSSRENGYTF. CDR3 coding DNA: TGTGCCAGCAGTTCCCGGGAGAATGGCTACACCTTC.

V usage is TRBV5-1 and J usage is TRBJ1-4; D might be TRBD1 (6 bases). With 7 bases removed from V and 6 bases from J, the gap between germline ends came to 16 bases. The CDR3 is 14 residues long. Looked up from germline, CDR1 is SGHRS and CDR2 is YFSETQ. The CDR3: CASRGRGAYEKLFF. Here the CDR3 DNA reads TGCGCCAGCCGGGGGCGAGGGGCGTATGAAAAACTGTTTTTT.

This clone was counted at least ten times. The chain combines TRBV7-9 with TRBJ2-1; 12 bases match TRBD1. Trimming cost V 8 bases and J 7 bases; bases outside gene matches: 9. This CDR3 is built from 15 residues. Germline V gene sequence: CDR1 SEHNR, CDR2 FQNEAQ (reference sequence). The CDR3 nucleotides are TGTGCCAGCCATGACACGGGACAGGGGGCAAATGAGCAGTTCTTC. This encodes CASHDTGQGANEQFF. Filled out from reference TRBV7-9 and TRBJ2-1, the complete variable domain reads DTGVSQNPRHKITKRGQNVTFRCDPISEHNRLYWYRQTLGQGPEFLTYFQNEAQLEKSRLLSDRFSAERPKGSFSTLEIQRTEQGDSAMYLCASHDTGQGANEQFFGPGTRLTVL.

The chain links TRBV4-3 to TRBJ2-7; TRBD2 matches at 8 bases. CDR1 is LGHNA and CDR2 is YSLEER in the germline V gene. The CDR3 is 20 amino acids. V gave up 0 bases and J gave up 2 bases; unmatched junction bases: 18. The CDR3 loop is CASSQELRVAGISRTYEQYF. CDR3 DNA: TGCGCCAGCAGCCAAGAGCTAAGAGTAGCGGGAATCTCAAGGACCTACGAGCAGTACTTC.

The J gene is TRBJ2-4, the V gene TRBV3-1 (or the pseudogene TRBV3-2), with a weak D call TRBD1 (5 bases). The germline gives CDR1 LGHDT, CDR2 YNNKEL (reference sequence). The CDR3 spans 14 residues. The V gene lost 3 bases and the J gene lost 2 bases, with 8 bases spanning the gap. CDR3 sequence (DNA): TGTGCCAGCAGCCACAGGGCGTCCAAAAACATTCAGTACTTC. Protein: CASSHRASKNIQYF.

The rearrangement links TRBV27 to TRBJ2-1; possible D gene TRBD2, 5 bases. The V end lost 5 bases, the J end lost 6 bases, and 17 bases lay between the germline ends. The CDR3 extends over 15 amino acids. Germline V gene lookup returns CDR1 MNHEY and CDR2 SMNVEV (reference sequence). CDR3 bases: TGTGCCAGCAGTCCACTAGTTAGCAGTACCAATGAGCAGTTCTTC. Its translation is CASSPLVSSTNEQFF.

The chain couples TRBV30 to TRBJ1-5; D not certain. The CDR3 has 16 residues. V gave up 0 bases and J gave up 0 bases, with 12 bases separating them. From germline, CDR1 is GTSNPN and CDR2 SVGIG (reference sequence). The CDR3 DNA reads TGTGCCTGGAGTGTTTGGGGTTTTGATAGCAATCAGCCCCAGCATTTT. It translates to CAWSVWGFDSNQPQHF.